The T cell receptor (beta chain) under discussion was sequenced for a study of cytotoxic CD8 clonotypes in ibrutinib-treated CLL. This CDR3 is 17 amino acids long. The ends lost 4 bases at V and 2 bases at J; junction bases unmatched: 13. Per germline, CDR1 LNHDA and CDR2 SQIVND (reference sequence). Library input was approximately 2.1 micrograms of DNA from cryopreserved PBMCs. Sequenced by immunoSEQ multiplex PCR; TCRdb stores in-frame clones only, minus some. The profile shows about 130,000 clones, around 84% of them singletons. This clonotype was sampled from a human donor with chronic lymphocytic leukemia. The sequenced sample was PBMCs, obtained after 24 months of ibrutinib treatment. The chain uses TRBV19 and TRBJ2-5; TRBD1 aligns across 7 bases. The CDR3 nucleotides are TGTGCCAGTAGTAGCGGACAGGCCCCAATTTGGCAAGAGACCCAGTACTTC. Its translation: CASSSGQAPIWQETQYF.